This TCR beta chain originates from a study of monozygotic twins with inflammatory bowel disease. The study, taken as a whole, reports: Distinguishing T cell subtypes was not possible.

TCRdb processed the 5' RACE reads again and assigns one entry to each CDR3 protein, with no DNA. Its listing shows around 400,000 distinct CDR3 sequences. Per donor there was one draw, yielding a blood sample of roughly 2.3 ml. The CDR3 totals 15 residues. Germline V gene data show CDR1 as SNHLY and CDR2 as FYNNEI. Remarks on this clonotype: Its antigen is unidentified.

This receptor was obtained from a human donor with ulcerative colitis or Crohn's disease, or a healthy co-twin of an affected twin (not recorded which). The sample taken for sequencing was blood. This chain joins TRBV2 and TRBJ2-5; TCRdb's assignment of TRBD1 cannot be checked, as there is no DNA. The CDR3 sequence: CASRSGPRSKETQYF.